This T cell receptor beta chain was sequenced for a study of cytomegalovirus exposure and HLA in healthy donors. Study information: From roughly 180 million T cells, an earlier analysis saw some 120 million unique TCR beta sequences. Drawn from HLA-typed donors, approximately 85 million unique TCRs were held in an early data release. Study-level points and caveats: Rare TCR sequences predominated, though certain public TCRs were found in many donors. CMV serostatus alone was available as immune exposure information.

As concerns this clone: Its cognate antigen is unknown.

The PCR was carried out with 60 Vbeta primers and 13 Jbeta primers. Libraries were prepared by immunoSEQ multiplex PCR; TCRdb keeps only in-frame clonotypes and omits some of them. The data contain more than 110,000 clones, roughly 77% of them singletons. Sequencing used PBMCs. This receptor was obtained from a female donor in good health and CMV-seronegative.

CDR3: CASSLGNRGYEQYF. For the CDR3, the DNA is TGTGCCAGCAGCTTGGGGAACAGGGGGTACGAGCAGTACTTC. The chain carries TRBV5-4 and TRBJ2-7; 8 bases line up with TRBD1. CDR1 and CDR2 (germline): SGHNT, YYREEE (reference sequence). The CDR3 sequence is 14 residues long. V lost 0 bases, J lost 4 bases, and 3 bases stayed unmatched.